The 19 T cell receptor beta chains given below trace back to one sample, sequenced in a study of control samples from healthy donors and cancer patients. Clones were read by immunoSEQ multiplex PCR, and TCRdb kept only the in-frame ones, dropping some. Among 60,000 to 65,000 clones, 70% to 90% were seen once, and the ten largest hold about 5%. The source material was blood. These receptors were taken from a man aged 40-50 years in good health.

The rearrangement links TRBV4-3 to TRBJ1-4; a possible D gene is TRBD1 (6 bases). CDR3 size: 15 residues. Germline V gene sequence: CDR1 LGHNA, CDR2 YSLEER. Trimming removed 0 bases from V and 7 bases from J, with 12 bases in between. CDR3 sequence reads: CASSQDSSRGEKLFF. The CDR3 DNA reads TGCGCCAGCAGCCAAGATTCGTCCAGGGGTGAAAAACTGTTTTTT.

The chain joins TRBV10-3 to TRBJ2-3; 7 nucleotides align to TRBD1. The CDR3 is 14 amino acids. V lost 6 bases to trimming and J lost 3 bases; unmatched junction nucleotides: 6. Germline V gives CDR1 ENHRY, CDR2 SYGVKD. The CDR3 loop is CAIRRQGVTDTQYF. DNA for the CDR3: TGTGCCATCAGGCGACAGGGAGTGACAGATACGCAGTATTTT.

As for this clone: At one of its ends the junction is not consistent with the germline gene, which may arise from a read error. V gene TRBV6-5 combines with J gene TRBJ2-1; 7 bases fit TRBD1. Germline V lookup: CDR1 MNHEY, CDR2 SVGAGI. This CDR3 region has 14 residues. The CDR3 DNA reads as TGCGCCAGGTACCGGACAGGCGGGTACAATGAGCAGTTCTTC. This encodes CARYRTGGYNEQFF.

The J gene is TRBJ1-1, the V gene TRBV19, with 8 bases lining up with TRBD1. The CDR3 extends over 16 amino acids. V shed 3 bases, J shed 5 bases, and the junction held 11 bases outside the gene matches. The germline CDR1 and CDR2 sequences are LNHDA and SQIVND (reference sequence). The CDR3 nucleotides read TGTGCCAGTAGTATGGGGGACAGGCCCTTCGGAACTGAAGCTTTCTTT. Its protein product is CASSMGDRPFGTEAFF.

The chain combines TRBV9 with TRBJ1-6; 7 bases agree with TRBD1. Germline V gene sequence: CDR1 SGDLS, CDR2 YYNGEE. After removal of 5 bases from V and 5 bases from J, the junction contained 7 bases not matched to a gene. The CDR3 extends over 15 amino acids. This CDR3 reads CASSLRDRHNSPLHF. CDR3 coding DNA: TGTGCCAGCAGTCTGAGGGACAGACATAATTCACCCCTCCACTTT.

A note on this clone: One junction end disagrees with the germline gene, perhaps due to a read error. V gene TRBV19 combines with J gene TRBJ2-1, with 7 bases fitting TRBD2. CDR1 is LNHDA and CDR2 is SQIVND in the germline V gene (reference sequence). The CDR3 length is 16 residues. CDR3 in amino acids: CTSKAGSGGSYNEQFF. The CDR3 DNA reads TGTACCAGTAAAGCGGGTTCGGGGGGTTCCTACAATGAGCAGTTCTTC. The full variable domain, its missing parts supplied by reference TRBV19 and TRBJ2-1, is DGGITQSPKYLFRKEGQNVTLSCEQNLNHDAMYWYRQDPGQGLRLIYYSQIVNDFQKGDIAEGYSVSREKKESFPLTVTSAQKNPTAFYLCTSKAGSGGSYNEQFFGPGTRLTVL.

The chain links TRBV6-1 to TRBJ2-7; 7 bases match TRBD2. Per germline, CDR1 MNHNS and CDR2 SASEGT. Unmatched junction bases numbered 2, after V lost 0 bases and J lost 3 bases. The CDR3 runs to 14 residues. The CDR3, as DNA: TGTGCCAGCAGTGAAGCGCCGGGGGGCTACGAGCAGTACTTC. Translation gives CASSEAPGGYEQYF.

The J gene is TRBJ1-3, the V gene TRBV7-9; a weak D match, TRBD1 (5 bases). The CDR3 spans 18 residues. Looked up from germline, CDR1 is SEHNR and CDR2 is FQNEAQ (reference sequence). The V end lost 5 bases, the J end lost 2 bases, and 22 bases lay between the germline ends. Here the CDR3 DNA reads TGTGCCAGCAGCCCCGCCGTTGGGGCCATCGGGGCTGGAAACACCATATATTTT. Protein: CASSPAVGAIGAGNTIYF.

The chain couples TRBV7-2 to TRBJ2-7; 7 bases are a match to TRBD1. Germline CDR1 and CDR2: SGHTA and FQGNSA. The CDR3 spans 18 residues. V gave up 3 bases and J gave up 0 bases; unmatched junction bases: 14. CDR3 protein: CASSLRNLGQTISYEQYF. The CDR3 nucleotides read TGTGCCAGCAGCTTGCGGAACCTGGGACAGACGATCTCCTACGAGCAGTACTTC.

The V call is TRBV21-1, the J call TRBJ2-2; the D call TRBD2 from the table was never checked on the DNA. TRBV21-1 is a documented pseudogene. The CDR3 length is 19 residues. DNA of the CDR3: TGTGCCAGCAGTCCAGTCCCACTAGCGGGAGACTTGAAATGTAGGGAGCTGTTTTTT. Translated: CASSPVPLAGDLKCRELFF.

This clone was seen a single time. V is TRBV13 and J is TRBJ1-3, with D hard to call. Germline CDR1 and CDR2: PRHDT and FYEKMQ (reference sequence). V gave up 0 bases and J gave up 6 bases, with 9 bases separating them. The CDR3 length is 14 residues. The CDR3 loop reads CASSLGVIENTIYF. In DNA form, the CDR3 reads TGTGCCAGCAGCTTAGGGGTGATTGAAAACACCATATATTTT.

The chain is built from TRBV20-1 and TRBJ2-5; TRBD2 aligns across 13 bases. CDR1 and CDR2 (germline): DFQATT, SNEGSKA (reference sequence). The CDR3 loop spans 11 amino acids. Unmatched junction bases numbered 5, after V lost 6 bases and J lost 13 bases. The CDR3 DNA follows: TGCAGTGCGGGACTAGCGGGAAGCCTGTACTTC. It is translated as CSAGLAGSLYF.

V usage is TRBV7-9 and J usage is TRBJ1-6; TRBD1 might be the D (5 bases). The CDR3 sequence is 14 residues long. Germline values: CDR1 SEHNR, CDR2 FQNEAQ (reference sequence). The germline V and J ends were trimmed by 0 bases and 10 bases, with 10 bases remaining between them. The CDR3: CASSLAGGESPLHF. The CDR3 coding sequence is TGTGCCAGCAGCTTAGCTGGGGGTGAATCACCCCTCCACTTT.

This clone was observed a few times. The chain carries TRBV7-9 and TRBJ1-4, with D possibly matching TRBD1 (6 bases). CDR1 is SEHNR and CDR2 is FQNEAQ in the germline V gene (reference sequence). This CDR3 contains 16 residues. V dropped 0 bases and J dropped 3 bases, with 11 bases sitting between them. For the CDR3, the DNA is TGTGCCAGCAGCTTAGCTGGACAGCCATCTAATGAAAAACTGTTTTTT. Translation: CASSLAGQPSNEKLFF.

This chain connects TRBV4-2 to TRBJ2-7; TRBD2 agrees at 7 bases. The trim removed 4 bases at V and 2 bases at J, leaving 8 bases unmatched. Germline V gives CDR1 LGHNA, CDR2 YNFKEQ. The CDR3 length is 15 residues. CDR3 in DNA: TGTGCCAGCAGCCCCGGACTAGAAAACGCCTACGAGCAGTACTTC. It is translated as CASSPGLENAYEQYF.

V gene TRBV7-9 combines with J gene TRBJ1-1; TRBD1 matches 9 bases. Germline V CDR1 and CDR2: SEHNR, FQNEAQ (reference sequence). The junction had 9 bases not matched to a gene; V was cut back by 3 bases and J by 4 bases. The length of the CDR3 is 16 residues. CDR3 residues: CASSLPGTGRFTEAFF. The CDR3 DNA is TGTGCCAGCAGCTTGCCCGGGACAGGGAGGTTCACTGAAGCTTTCTTT.

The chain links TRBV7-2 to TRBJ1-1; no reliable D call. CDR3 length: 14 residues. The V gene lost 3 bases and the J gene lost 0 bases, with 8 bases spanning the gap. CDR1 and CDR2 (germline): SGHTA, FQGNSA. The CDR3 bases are TGTGCCAGCAGCTTTAAGGTAATGAACACTGAAGCTTTCTTT. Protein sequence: CASSFKVMNTEAFF.

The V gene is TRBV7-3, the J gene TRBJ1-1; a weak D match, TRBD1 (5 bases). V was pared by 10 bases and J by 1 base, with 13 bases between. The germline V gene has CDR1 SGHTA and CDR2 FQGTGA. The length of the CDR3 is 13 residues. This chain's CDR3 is CATRVQENTEAFF. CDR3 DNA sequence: TGTGCCACTCGAGTACAGGAGAACACTGAAGCTTTCTTT.

In DNA, the CDR3 is TGCGCCAGCAGCCGACAGGGATCGAGCGGACAAGAGACCCAGTACTTC. It encodes CASSRQGSSGQETQYF. This sequence joins TRBV5-1 and TRBJ2-5, with 7 bases identical to TRBD1. The CDR3 length is 16 residues. The J segment lost 2 bases and the V segment lost 4 bases, leaving 11 bases of the junction unmatched. CDR1 is SGHRS and CDR2 is YFSETQ in the germline V gene.